In this sample, the clone carrying this T cell receptor (beta chain) turned up once. With 60 Vbeta and 13 Jbeta primers, the PCR was carried out. The assay was immunoSEQ multiplex PCR, and TCRdb's table has in-frame clones only and misses some. Of about 130,000 clones in the sample, around 85% are singletons; the top ten hold roughly 4.1%. Though probably carrying unrecorded immune exposures, donors were nominally healthy at sampling. The sample comes from a study of cytomegalovirus exposure and HLA in healthy donors. Study in general: A previous analysis identified around 120 million unique TCR beta sequences derived from 180 million or so T cells.

This CDR3 spans 17 amino acids. Germline CDR1 SEHNR, CDR2 FQNEAQ (reference sequence). V lost 1 base and J lost 0; bases outside the gene matches: 6. The specimen sequenced was PBMCs. The clonotype comes from a man aged 18 to 30 in good health and CMV-seropositive. The V gene is TRBV7-9, the J gene TRBJ1-5, with 7 nucleotides matching TRBD1. The CDR3 reads CASSLGGTEYSNQPQHF. DNA of the CDR3: TGTGCCAGCAGCTTAGGTGGGACAGAGTATAGCAATCAGCCCCAGCATTTT.